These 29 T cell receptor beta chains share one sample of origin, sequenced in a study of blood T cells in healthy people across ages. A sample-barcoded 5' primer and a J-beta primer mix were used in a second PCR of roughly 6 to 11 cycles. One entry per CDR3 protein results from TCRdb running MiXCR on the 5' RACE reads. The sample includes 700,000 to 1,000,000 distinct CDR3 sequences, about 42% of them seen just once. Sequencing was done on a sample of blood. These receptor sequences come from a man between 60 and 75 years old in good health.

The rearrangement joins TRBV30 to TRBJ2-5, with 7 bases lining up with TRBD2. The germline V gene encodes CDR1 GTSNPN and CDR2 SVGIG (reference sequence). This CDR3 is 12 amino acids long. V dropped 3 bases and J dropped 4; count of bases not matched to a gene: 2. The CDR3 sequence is CAWRGGGETQYF. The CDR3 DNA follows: TGTGCCTGGAGGGGGGGGGGAGAGACCCAGTACTTC.

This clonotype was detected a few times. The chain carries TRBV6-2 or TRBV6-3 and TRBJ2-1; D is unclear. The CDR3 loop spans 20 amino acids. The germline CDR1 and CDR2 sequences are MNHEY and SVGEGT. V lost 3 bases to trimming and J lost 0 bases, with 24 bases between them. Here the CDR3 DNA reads TGTGCCAGCAGTTATGGGTCGGATAGGCCCCTTAGGAGCTCCTACAATGAGCAGTTCTTC. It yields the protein CASSYGSDRPLRSSYNEQFF.

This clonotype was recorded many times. The CDR3 DNA sequence: TGTGCCAGCAGTCAACCGTCCCTAGCGAACCCCTACAATGAGCAGTTCTTC. This encodes CASSQPSLANPYNEQFF. J is TRBJ2-1 and V is TRBV14; a possible D gene is TRBD2 (6 bases). CDR1 is SGHDN and CDR2 is FVKESK in the germline V gene. This CDR3 is 17 amino acids long. Trimming removed 6 bases from V and 2 bases from J, with 20 bases in between. The variable domain in full, completed from reference TRBV14 and TRBJ2-1, reads EAGVTQFPSHSVIEKGQTVTLRCDPISGHDNLYWYRRVMGKEIKFLLHFVKESKQDESGMPNNRFLAERTGGTYSTLKVQPAELEDSGVYFCASSQPSLANPYNEQFFGPGTRLTVL.

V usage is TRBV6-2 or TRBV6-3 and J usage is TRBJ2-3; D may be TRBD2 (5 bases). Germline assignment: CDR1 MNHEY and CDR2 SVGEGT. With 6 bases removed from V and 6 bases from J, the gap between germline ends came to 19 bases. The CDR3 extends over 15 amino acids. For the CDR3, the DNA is TGTGCCAGCAGCATGCGGGCCACATCTTTGGATACGCAGTATTTT. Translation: CASSMRATSLDTQYF.

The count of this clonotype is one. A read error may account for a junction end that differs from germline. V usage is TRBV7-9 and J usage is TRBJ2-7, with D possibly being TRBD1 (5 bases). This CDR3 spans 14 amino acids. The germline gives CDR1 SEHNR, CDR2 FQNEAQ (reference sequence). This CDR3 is CASSVAYRSYERYF. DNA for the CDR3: TGTGCCAGCAGCGTAGCCTACAGGTCCTACGAGCGGTACTTC. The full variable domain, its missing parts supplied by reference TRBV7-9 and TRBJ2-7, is DTGVSQNPRHKITKRGQNVTFRCDPISEHNRLYWYRQTLGQGPEFLTYFQNEAQLEKSRLLSDRFSAERPKGSFSTLEIQRTEQGDSAMYLCASSVAYRSYERYFGPGTRLTVT.

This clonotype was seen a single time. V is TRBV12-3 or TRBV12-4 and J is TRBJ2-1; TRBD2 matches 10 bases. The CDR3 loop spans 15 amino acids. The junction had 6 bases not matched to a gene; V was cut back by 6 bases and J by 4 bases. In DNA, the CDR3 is TGTGCCAGCAGAACCGGGACTAGCGAGTACAATGAGCAGTTCTTC. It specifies CASRTGTSEYNEQFF.

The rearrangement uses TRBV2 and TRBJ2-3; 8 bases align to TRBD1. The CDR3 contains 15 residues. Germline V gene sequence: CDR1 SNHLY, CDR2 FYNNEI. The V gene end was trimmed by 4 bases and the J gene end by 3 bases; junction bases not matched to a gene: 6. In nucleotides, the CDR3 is TGTGCCAGCAGTGTCAGGGGGCCCGGGACAGATACGCAGTATTTT. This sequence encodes CASSVRGPGTDTQYF.

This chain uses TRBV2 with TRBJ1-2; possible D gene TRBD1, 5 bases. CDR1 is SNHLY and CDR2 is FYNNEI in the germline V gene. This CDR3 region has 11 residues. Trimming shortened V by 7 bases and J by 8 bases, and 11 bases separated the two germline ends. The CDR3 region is CASTTTAGYTF. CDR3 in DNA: TGTGCCAGCACCACGACAGCCGGCTACACCTTC.

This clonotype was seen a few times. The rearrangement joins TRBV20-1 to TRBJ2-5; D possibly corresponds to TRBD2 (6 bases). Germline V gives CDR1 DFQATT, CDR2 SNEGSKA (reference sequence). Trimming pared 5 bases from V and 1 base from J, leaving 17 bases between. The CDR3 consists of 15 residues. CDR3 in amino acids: CSAADLAMAQETQYF. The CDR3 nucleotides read TGCAGTGCTGCCGATCTAGCGATGGCCCAAGAGACCCAGTACTTC.

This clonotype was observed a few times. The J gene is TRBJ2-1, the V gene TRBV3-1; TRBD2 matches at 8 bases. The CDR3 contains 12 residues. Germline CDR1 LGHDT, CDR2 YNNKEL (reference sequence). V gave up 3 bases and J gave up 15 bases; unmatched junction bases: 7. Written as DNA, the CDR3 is TGTGCCAGCAGCCAGACTAGCGTTGAACTGTTCTTC. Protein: CASSQTSVELFF.

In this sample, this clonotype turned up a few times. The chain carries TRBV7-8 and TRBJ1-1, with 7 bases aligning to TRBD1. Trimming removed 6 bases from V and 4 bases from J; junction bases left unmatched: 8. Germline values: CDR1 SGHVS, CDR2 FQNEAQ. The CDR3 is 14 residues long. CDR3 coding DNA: TGTGCCAGCAGGGAAGAGGGGGCATTCACTGAAGCTTTCTTT. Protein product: CASREEGAFTEAFF.

The CDR3, as DNA: TGTGCCAGCTCACTCTCCGCACCTAGCTCCTACGAGCAGTACTTC. Protein: CASSLSAPSSYEQYF. The chain carries TRBV18 and TRBJ2-7; D is uncertain. Germline V lookup: CDR1 KGHSH, CDR2 LQKENI. V lost 4 bases and J lost 0, with 13 bases in between. The CDR3 contains 15 residues. The full variable domain, with the rest looked up from reference TRBV18 and TRBJ2-7, is NAGVMQNPRHLVRRRGQEARLRCSPMKGHSHVYWYRQLPEEGLKFMVYLQKENIIDESGMPKERFSAEFPKEGPSILRIQQVVRGDSAAYFCASSLSAPSSYEQYFGPGTRLTVT.

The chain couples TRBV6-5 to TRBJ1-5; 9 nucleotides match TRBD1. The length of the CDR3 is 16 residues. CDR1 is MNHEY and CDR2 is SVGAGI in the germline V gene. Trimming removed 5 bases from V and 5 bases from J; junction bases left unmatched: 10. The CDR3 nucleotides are TGTGCCAGCAGTACCGGGACAGGGAGGGAGGATCAGCCCCAGCATTTT. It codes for CASSTGTGREDQPQHF.

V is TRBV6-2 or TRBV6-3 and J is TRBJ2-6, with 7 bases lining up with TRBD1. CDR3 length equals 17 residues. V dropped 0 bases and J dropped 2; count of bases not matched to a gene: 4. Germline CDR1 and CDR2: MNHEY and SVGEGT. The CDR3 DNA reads TGTGCCAGCAGTTACTCGGCAGGGGGAGCTGGGGCCAACGTCCTGACTTTC. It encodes CASSYSAGGAGANVLTF.

CDR3 DNA sequence: TGTGCCATCAGTGATTGGAGCACCGGGGACACTGAAGCTTTCTTT. Protein sequence: CAISDWSTGDTEAFF. The rearrangement links TRBV10-3 to TRBJ1-1; no reliable D call. Germline V gene data show CDR1 as ENHRY and CDR2 as SYGVKD. The CDR3 consists of 15 residues. V was cut by 3 bases and J by 3 bases, with 14 bases left in between.

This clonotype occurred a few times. The CDR3 region is CASSLIRGTVNTEAFF. CDR3 coding DNA: TGTGCCAGCAGCTTAATACGGGGCACCGTGAACACTGAAGCTTTCTTT. The J gene is TRBJ1-1, the V gene TRBV7-2; perhaps TRBD1 as D (5 bases). V lost 2 bases and J 0 bases, leaving 13 bases between the germline ends. The germline V gene encodes CDR1 SGHTA and CDR2 FQGNSA. CDR3 length: 16 residues.

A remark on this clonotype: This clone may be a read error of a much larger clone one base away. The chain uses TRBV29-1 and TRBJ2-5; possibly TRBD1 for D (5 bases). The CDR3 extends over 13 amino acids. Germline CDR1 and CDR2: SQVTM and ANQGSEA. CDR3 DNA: TGCGGCGTTGTACGGCAGGGCCTCGAGACCCAGTACTTC. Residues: CGVVRQGLETQYF.

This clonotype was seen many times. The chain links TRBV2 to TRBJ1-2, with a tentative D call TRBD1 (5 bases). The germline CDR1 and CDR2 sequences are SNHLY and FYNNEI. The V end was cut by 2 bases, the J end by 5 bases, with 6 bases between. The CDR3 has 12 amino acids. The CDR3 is CASSEQGYGYTF. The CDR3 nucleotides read TGTGCCAGCAGTGAACAGGGATATGGCTACACCTTC.

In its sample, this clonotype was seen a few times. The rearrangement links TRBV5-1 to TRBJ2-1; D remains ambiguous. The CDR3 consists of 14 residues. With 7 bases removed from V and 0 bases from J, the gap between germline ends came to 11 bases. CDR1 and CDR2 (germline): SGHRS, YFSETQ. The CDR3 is CASGRSPSYNEQFF. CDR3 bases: TGCGCCAGCGGCCGGAGTCCCTCCTACAATGAGCAGTTCTTC. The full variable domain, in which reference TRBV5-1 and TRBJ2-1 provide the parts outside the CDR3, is KAGVTQTPRYLIKTRGQQVTLSCSPISGHRSVSWYQQTPGQGLQFLFEYFSETQRNKGNFPGRFSGRQFSNSRSEMNVSTLELGDSALYLCASGRSPSYNEQFFGPGTRLTVL.

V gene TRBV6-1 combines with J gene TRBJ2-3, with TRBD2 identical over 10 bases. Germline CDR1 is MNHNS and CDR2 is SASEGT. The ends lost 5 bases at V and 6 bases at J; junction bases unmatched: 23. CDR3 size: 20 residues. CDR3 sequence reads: CASSTPWELLAGETHDTQYF. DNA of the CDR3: TGTGCCAGCAGTACCCCGTGGGAGTTGCTAGCGGGGGAGACCCACGATACGCAGTATTTT.

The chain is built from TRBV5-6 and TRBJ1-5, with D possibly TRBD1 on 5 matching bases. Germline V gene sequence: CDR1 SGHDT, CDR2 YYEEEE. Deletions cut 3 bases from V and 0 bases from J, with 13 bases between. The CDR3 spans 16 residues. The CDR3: CASSSNTGYSNQPQHF. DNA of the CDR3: TGTGCCAGCAGCTCGAATACAGGTTATAGCAATCAGCCCCAGCATTTT.

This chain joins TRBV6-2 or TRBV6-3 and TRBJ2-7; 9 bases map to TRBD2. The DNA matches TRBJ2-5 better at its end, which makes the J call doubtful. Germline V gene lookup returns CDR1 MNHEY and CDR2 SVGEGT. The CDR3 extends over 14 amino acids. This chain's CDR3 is CASSSLTSGETQYF. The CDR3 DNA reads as TGTGCCAGCAGTTCCTTGACTAGCGGAGAGACCCAGTACTTC.

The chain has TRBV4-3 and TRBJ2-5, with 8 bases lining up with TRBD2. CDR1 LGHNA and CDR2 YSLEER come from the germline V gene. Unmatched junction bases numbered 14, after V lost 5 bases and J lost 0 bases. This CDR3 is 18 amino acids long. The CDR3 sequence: CASSTGTSGSLYQETQYF. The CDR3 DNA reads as TGCGCCAGCAGCACCGGAACTAGCGGATCCTTGTACCAAGAGACCCAGTACTTC.

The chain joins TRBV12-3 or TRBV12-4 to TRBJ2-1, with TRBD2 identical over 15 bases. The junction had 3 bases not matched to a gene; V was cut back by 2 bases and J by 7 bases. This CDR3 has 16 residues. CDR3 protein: CASSLFGLAGGNEQFF. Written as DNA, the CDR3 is TGTGCCAGCAGTTTATTTGGACTAGCGGGGGGGAATGAGCAGTTCTTC.

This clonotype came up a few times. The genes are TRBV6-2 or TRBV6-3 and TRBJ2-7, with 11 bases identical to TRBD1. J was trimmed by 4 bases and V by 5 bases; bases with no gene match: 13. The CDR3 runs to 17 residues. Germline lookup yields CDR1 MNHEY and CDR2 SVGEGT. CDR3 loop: CASSRPPGTGGLYEQYF. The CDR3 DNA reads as TGTGCCAGCAGTCGACCGCCCGGGACAGGGGGTTTGTACGAGCAGTACTTC.

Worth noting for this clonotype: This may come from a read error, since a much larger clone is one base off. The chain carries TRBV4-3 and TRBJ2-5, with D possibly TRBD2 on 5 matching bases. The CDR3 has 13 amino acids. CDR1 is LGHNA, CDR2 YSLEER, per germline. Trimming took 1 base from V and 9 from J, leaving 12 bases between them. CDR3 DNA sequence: TGCGCCAGCAGCCAAGGGGTGGCGGAGGCCCAGTACTTC. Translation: CASSQGVAEAQYF.

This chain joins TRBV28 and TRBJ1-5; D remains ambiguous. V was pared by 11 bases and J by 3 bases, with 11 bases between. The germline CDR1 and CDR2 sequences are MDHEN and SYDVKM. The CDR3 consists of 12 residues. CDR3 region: CAEGGHNQPQHF. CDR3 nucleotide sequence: TGTGCCGAGGGAGGGCACAATCAGCCCCAGCATTTT.

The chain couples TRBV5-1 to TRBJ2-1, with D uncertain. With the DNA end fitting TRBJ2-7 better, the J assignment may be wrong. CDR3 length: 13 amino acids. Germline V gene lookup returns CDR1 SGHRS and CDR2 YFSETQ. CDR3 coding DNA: TGCGCCAGCAGCACCCAGCCCTACAATGAGCAGTACTTC. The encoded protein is CASSTQPYNEQYF.

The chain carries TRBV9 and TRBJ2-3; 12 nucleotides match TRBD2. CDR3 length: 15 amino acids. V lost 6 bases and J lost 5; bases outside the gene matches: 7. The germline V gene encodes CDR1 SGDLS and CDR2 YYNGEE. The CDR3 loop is CASNPSGGALDTQYF. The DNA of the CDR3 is TGTGCCAGCAACCCTAGCGGGGGGGCCTTAGATACGCAGTATTTT.